The sequence of this T cell receptor beta chain was determined in a study of blood T cell repertoires in COVID-19. This CDR3 spans 15 amino acids. V shed 1 base and J shed 4 bases, with 13 bases lying between them. The V gene's germline CDR1 is SGHDN and CDR2 FVKESK. Assay: immunoSEQ multiplex PCR; the TCRdb copy retains only in-frame clones and omits some. This table has some 300,000 clones, roughly 86% appearing once. This clonotype originated in an older man with acute or convalescent COVID-19. The J gene is TRBJ1-1, the V gene TRBV14; D is possibly TRBD1 (5 bases). Material for sequencing was peripheral blood. CDR3 region: CASSQGGGAGTEAFF. CDR3 nucleotides: TGTGCCAGCAGCCAAGGAGGAGGGGCGGGCACTGAAGCTTTCTTT.